This T cell receptor beta chain is from a study of molecular identifiers for immune sequencing clone quantification. This clonotype was counted at least ten times. TCRdb called the PCR reads again in MiXCR, with one record for every CDR3 protein. This table has 550,000 to 750,000 distinct CDR3 sequences, about 20% appearing once. Trimming took 7 bases from V and 5 from J, leaving 11 bases between them. Germline V gives CDR1 MNHNS, CDR2 SASEGT. The CDR3 runs 12 residues. The sequenced material came from naive CD8+ T cells from blood, with Jurkat cell RNA spiked in. The subset here: FACS-sorted CD8+CD4-CCR7+CD45RA+ naive T cells. The sequence derives from a human donor in good health. Some libraries in this study had Jurkat cell RNA spiked in. The chain links TRBV6-1 to TRBJ1-1; possibly TRBD1 for D (5 bases). The CDR3 DNA is TGTGCCAGCAATTACAGGAAGACTGAAGCTTTCTTT. This sequence encodes CASNYRKTEAFF.